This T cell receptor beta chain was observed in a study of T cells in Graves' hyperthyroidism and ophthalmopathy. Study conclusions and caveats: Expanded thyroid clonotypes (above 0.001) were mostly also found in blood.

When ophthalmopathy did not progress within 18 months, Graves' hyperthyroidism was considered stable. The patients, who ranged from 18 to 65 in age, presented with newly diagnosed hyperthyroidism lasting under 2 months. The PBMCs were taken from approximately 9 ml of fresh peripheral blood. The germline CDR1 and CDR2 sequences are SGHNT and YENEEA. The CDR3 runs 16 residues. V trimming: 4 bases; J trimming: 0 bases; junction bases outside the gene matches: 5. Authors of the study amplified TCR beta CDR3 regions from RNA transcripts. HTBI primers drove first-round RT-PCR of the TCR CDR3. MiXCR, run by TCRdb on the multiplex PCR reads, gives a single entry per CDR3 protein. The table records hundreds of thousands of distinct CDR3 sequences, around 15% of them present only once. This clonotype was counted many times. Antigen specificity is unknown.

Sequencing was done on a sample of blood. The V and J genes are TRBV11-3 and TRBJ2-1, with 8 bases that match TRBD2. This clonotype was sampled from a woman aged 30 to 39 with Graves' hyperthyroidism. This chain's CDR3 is CASSSLAGTSYNEQFF. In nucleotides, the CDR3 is TGTGCCAGCAGCTCCTTAGCGGGGACCTCCTACAATGAGCAGTTCTTC.